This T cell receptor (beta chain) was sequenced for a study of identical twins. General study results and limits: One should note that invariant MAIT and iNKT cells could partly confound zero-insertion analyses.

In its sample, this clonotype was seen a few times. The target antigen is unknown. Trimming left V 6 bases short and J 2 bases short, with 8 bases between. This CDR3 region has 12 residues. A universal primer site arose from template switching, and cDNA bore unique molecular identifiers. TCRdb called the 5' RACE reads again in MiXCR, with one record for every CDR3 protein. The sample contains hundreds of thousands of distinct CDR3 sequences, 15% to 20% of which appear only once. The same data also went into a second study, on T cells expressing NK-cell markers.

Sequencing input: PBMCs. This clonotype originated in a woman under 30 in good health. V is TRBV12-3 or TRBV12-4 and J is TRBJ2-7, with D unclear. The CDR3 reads CASSPTAYEQYF. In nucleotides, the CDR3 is TGTGCCAGCAGCCCCACAGCCTACGAGCAGTACTTC.